This is a list of T cell receptor beta chains from one sample in a study of cytomegalovirus exposure and HLA in healthy donors. The data were produced by immunoSEQ multiplex PCR, yet TCRdb's version contains in-frame clones alone and is incomplete. The sample records approximately 70,000 clones, 74% being singletons. The sequencing input was PBMCs. The receptors were sampled from a human donor in good health. The CDR3 runs from the conserved cysteine through the conserved F or W. The D gene is left open where the match is weak. Size tells how often a clone was seen (once, few, many) or the class of an expanded clone, and some rows leave it out.

J	D	size	V	CDR3	DNA
TRBJ1-3	TRBD1	NA	TRBV6-1	CASSKATGAGNTIYF	TGTGCCAGCAGTAAAGCGACAGGGGCTGGAAACACCATATATTTT
TRBJ2-2	TRBD1	once	TRBV7-9	CASSASYRGRNTGELFF	TGTGCCAGCAGCGCATCCTACAGGGGGCGGAACACCGGGGAGCTGTTTTTT
TRBJ1-2	NA	NA	TRBV5-1	CASSFGQDGYTF	TGCGCCAGCAGCTTTGGGCAGGATGGCTACACCTTC
TRBJ2-7	NA	few	TRBV4-2	CASSLTPYEQYF	TGTGCCAGCAGCCTCACACCCTACGAGCAGTACTTC
TRBJ2-7	TRBD1	NA	TRBV6-1	CASSVAGTGGNEQYF	TGTGCCAGCAGTGTCGCCGGGACAGGGGGTAACGAGCAGTACTTC
TRBJ2-7	TRBD2	few	TRBV7-8	CASLLAGAHEQYF	TGTGCCAGCCTTTTAGCGGGAGCCCACGAGCAGTACTTC
TRBJ2-2	TRBD2	once	TRBV14	CASSRGTSGTGELFF	TGTGCCAGCAGCCGCGGGACTAGCGGGACCGGGGAGCTGTTTTTT
TRBJ1-2	NA	NA	TRBV5-1	CASSPTVYGYTF	TGCGCCAGCAGCCCGACAGTCTATGGCTACACCTTC
TRBJ2-1	TRBD1	NA	TRBV7-8	CASSLGDSLGRFF	TGTGCCAGCAGCTTAGGGGACAGCCTGGGGAGGTTCTTC
TRBJ2-2	TRBD2	NA	TRBV19	CASSQPGTSGRTGELFF	TGTGCCAGTAGTCAACCAGGGACTAGCGGGAGAACCGGGGAGCTGTTTTTT
TRBJ2-2	TRBD1	NA	TRBV7-3	CASSLNPWQGVRPNTGELFF	TGTGCCAGCAGCTTAAACCCCTGGCAGGGGGTCCGACCGAACACCGGGGAGCTGTTTTTT
TRBJ1-4	NA	NA	TRBV27	CASRASGATNEKLFF	TGTGCCAGCAGGGCGTCGGGGGCAACTAATGAAAAACTGTTTTTT
TRBJ1-5	TRBD1	NA	TRBV5-6	CASSRSTGEYSNQPQHF	TGTGCCAGCAGCCGGTCGACAGGGGAGTATAGCAATCAGCCCCAGCATTTT
TRBJ1-5	NA	NA	TRBV6-1	CAGARSNQPQHF	TGTGCCGGAGCGCGGAGCAATCAGCCCCAGCATTTT
TRBJ1-4	NA	NA	TRBV5-1	CASSPGQPNEKLFF	TGCGCCAGCAGCCCAGGGCAGCCTAATGAAAAACTGTTTTTT
TRBJ2-7	TRBD1	few	TRBV16	CASSHSRTGGEQYF	TGTGCCAGCAGCCACTCTCGGACAGGTGGCGAGCAGTACTTC
TRBJ2-7	NA	NA	TRBV19	CASSARDGDYEQYF	TGTGCCAGTAGTGCGCGGGACGGGGACTACGAGCAGTACTTC
TRBJ1-2	TRBD1	NA	TRBV27	CATKRGQWYGYTF	TGTGCCACCAAAAGGGGACAGTGGTATGGCTACACCTTC
TRBJ2-1	TRBD2	NA	TRBV15	CATSRDVAGGPYNEQFF	TGTGCCACCAGCAGAGACGTAGCGGGAGGGCCCTACAATGAGCAGTTCTTC
TRBJ2-2	TRBD2	few	TRBV7-3	CASSLRFGGRGSSGELFF	TGTGCCAGCAGCTTAAGATTTGGCGGGAGAGGTAGCTCCGGGGAGCTGTTTTTT
TRBJ2-6	NA	NA	TRBV5-4	CASSPGGVSGANVLTF	TGTGCCAGCAGCCCGGGCGGGGTCTCTGGGGCCAACGTCCTGACTTTC
TRBJ2-1	TRBD2	NA	TRBV9	CASSVGAGAYNEQFF	TGTGCCAGCAGCGTAGGGGCGGGAGCCTACAATGAGCAGTTCTTC
TRBJ2-3	NA	NA	TRBV27	CASSFTQGDTQYF	TGTGCCAGCAGTTTCACTCAGGGAGATACGCAGTATTTT
TRBJ1-1	NA	NA	TRBV28	CASNPLVGGNTEAFF	TGTGCCAGCAACCCTTTAGTAGGGGGGAACACTGAAGCTTTCTTT
TRBJ2-3	TRBD1	NA	TRBV18	CASSPGTGGTDTQYF	TGTGCCAGCTCACCAGGGACAGGGGGCACAGATACGCAGTATTTT
TRBJ1-5	NA	NA	TRBV5-8	CASSLDSSNQPQHF	TGTGCCAGCAGCTTAGACAGTTCCAATCAGCCCCAGCATTTT